This T cell receptor (beta chain) was identified during a study of shared clonotypes between healthy human individuals (dated by TCRdb to the early 2020s). In the study overall: A couple of women and three men aged 18 to 49 years were included in the cohort. For each donor, CD4 naive and CD4 memory were each given three plates, CD8 naive was given two plates, and CD8 memory was given one plate. Different laboratories and diverse techniques were used to prepare libraries and sequence TCR repertoires, to increase sequencing depth and limit assay-specific biases. Per donor, leukapheresis produced somewhere between about 0.8 and 9 billion PBMCs. Blood TCR repertoires of about 5 healthy adults were deeply sequenced to estimate repertoire size and the extent of clonotype sharing between individuals. The investigation overall reported the following: Across four donors, about 5.2% of naive CD4, over 3% of naive CD8, 2% to 2.5% of memory CD4, and 0.3% to 0.45% of memory CD8 clonotypes were shared. Even with the large sequencing depth, rarefaction of the sorted-subset datasets indicated that sequencing was incomplete. Naive subsets generally had larger estimated clonotype richness than memory subsets did. Based on pairwise subsampling, the degree of clonotype sharing among donors was expected to be affected by sequencing depth. Because the study included a small number of donors, the genetic and exposure-history diversity represented was limited. Sampling was restricted to blood, and TCR repertoires in tissue are likely to differ from TCR repertoires in blood. Higher generation probabilities were observed for clonotypes shared by all four sorted-subset donors than for non-shared clonotypes.

With respect to this clone: The antigen it binds to is not known. No base quality information exists; no much larger clone differs at one position.

Using the deep immunoSEQ assay, multiplex PCR amplified TCR CDR3 regions from genomic DNA. For each cell subset, the extracted genomic DNA was distributed evenly across all wells of several immunoSEQ 96-well plates, and each plate served as one replicate. For sorted subsets, around 200 ng genomic DNA, equal to tens of thousands of T cell genomes, was loaded into each replicate PCR. The purified libraries were quantified using a Qubit 3.0 fluorometer, sized with a Bioanalyzer 2100, and then quantified again using the KAPA Library Quantification kit. Every immunoSEQ 96-well plate was sequenced on a dedicated single-read 150-cycle Illumina NextSeq 550 flow cell. On the authors' methods: Because the immunoSEQ output held only junctional sequences and lacked quality scores, the filtering could not match the filtering applied to full-length reads. To assign V/J genes and CDR3, sequences were annotated against IMGT germline references using PyIR, a Python wrapper for IgBLAST v1.9. Reads with weak V/J assignments (E-value above 1e-6), missing CDR3, stop codons, out-of-frame junctions, or ambiguous translated residues were removed. V3J clonotypes were defined by identical inferred V gene, J gene, and CDR3 amino acid sequence. To compute the percentage overlap between repertoires, the number of shared unique clonotypes was divided by the size of the smaller repertoire. Repertoire richness was assessed with RTK rarefaction, the Chao1 estimator, and Recon v2.1 estimates of unobserved clonotypes. For all TCRbeta clonotypes obtained by the gDNA method from a few donors, generation probabilities were computed with OLGA. In its TCRdb copy, this immuneACCESS table keeps in-frame sequences only and misses some clones. Where compared with another copy, unresolved V genes explain less than half of these, and the others have no known cause. The V and J calls and clone size are taken from that table; D and trimming were inferred from the DNA. In this sample the table shows approximately 2.3 million clones, roughly 93% of which occur a single time. The top ten clones comprise 0.39% of the sample.

The junction shows trimming of 5 bases on V and 4 bases on J, and the gene matches do not reach 2 bases of it. The CDR3 covers 12 residues, taking in both the cysteine and the phenylalanine. The CDR3 DNA has 36 bases and is translated from base 1. Looking up the germline V gene yields CDR1 SGHRS and CDR2 YFSETQ. Healthy HIV-negative adults with no recently reported acute infections or vaccinations were included as donors. Only Caucasian adults living in Nashville, Tennessee, USA were represented among the donors. CD4+ T cells were enriched through magnetic negative selection, after which naive cells were positively selected on CD45RA and the remaining negative fraction served as the memory subset. After blood collection by leukapheresis, PBMCs were isolated using Ficoll-Histopaque density gradient centrifugation and then cryopreserved in the vapor phase of liquid nitrogen. Analytical flow cytometry was used to check the purity and quantity of every magnetically sorted T cell population. From each sorted fraction, genomic DNA was isolated and quantified by UV absorbance on a Nanodrop 2000c.

The sample was naive CD4+ T cells from PBMCs. Sample cell subset or site, as interpreted from the label and publication: CD45RA+ positively selected. The rearrangement combines TRBV5-1 with TRBJ1-1; the central 7 bases match TRBD1. The sequence was obtained from a man between 18 and 35 years old in good health. Some clones in this sample may be carry-over from other donors' samples. The CDR3 sequence is CASRQGPTEAFF. The nucleotide sequence is TGCGCCAGCAGACAGGGGCCCACTGAAGCTTTCTTT.